This is a list of T cell receptor beta chains from one sample in a study of T-cell reconstitution after alpha-beta-depleted transplantation in children. TCRdb itself ran the PCR reads through MiXCR, one entry per CDR3 protein. The sample includes 170,000 or so distinct CDR3 sequences, more than 6.5% of them seen just once. Material: PBMCs from the stem cell graft donor, obtained from the stem cell graft. These receptors all come from a human donor who donated a stem cell graft to a child with Wiskott-Aldrich syndrome. CDR3s include the opening cysteine and the closing phenylalanine or tryptophan. Each record gives: V gene, CDR3 protein.

v_call: TRBV12-3/TRBV12-4
cdr3_aa: CASSTRTGRNTIYF

v_call: TRBV6-5
cdr3_aa: CASSYRSDFVYNTIYF

v_call: TRBV5-1
cdr3_aa: CAAREGSGYGYTF

v_call: TRBV5-4
cdr3_aa: CASSWTSGSFGEQFF

v_call: TRBV5-1
cdr3_aa: CASSLDGGPGELFF

v_call: TRBV5-4
cdr3_aa: CASSLSRLRGTEAFF

v_call: TRBV12-3/TRBV12-4
cdr3_aa: CASSPHATSGRMEFF

v_call: TRBV11-2
cdr3_aa: CASSFPRREGQISSYNEQFF

v_call: TRBV7-2
cdr3_aa: CASSLLGLAGGYEQYF

v_call: TRBV6-5
cdr3_aa: CASNRGTEQYF

v_call: TRBV15
cdr3_aa: CATSSLEGQVNNEQFF

v_call: TRBV20-1
cdr3_aa: CSAAWGATNEKLFF

v_call: TRBV20-1
cdr3_aa: CCARPSGGTVPDEKLFF

v_call: TRBV3-1
cdr3_aa: CASSPQTSFPNEQFF

v_call: TRBV20-1
cdr3_aa: CSARDRQGDEKLFF

v_call: TRBV7-7
cdr3_aa: CASSKTSGETQYF

v_call: TRBV7-8
cdr3_aa: CASSRGGQGVETQYF

v_call: TRBV5-1
cdr3_aa: CASSLRTSYGELFF

v_call: TRBV19
cdr3_aa: CASSVQGLTEAFF

v_call: TRBV24-1
cdr3_aa: CATSDEGRDTGELFF

v_call: TRBV7-9
cdr3_aa: CASSPPPVWEQYF

v_call: TRBV19
cdr3_aa: CASSIAGSYYVEQFF

v_call: TRBV11-2
cdr3_aa: CASSGNRGRTDTQYF

v_call: TRBV3-1
cdr3_aa: CASSLRFGGGQPQHF

v_call: TRBV12-3/TRBV12-4
cdr3_aa: CASRKDRGRVYNEQFF

v_call: TRBV19
cdr3_aa: CASRGGRGYEQYF

v_call: TRBV27
cdr3_aa: CASSLNARAPLTF

v_call: TRBV11-2
cdr3_aa: CASSPRLEVRTDTQYF

v_call: TRBV2
cdr3_aa: CASALRQGVNSYNEQFF

v_call: TRBV12-3/TRBV12-4
cdr3_aa: CASSLGQIAFF

v_call: TRBV7-9
cdr3_aa: CASSYYREVENTEAFF

v_call: TRBV7-8
cdr3_aa: CASSLYEGGGTEAFF

v_call: TRBV2
cdr3_aa: CASSEQGAGQPQHF

v_call: TRBV20-1
cdr3_aa: CSARGGTNSGNTIYF

v_call: TRBV30
cdr3_aa: CAWSSIMRQSSSGANVLTF

v_call: TRBV24-1
cdr3_aa: CATSDPSRSYNEQFF

v_call: TRBV6-6
cdr3_aa: CASTQHGYEQYF

v_call: TRBV5-8
cdr3_aa: CASSLTGIVTSYEQYF

v_call: TRBV10-3
cdr3_aa: CAISEWDGSYEQYF

v_call: TRBV20-1
cdr3_aa: CSELSGGNEQFF

v_call: TRBV12-3/TRBV12-4
cdr3_aa: CASSQDRFNEQYF

v_call: TRBV12-3/TRBV12-4
cdr3_aa: CASNPDRDINEQFF

v_call: TRBV9
cdr3_aa: CASSVGLAGVYNEQFF

v_call: TRBV7-9
cdr3_aa: CASSQRRGSPQETQYF

v_call: TRBV24-1
cdr3_aa: CATLSQQIWDRGSYNEQFF

v_call: TRBV6-5
cdr3_aa: CASSWGSGELFF

v_call: TRBV29-1
cdr3_aa: CSVEDSPYQPQHF

v_call: TRBV5-6
cdr3_aa: CASRSRGTNTEAFF